Below are 13 T cell receptor beta chains sequenced from a single sample in a study of T cell responses to AZD1222 COVID-19 vaccine. Libraries were prepared by immunoSEQ multiplex PCR; TCRdb keeps only in-frame clonotypes and omits some of them. The table has 100,000 to 130,000 clones, 75% to 95% seen once. The sample consisted of peripheral blood, taken 28 days after the second AZD1222 dose. The source of these receptors is an adult who received the AZD1222 COVID-19 vaccine.

The rearrangement uses TRBV6-4 and TRBJ2-7; D call uncertain. Trimming stripped 3 bases from V and 4 bases from J, with 10 bases between. The CDR3 runs to 13 residues. The germline V gene has CDR1 MRHNA and CDR2 SNTAGT. CDR3 amino acids: CASSEVRRYEQYF. The CDR3 coding sequence is TGTGCCAGCAGTGAGGTCCGGCGGTACGAGCAGTACTTC.

The genes are TRBV10-1 and TRBJ2-1; 10 nucleotides line up with TRBD2. Trimming cost V 3 bases and J 3 bases; bases outside gene matches: 2. Germline loops: CDR1 WNHNN, CDR2 SYGVQD (reference sequence). The CDR3 consists of 15 residues. DNA for the CDR3: TGCGCCAGCAGTGAAACTAGCGGGAACTACAATGAGCAGTTCTTC. Translated: CASSETSGNYNEQFF.

This rearrangement joins TRBV19 to TRBJ2-6; D remains unclear. Germline lookup yields CDR1 LNHDA and CDR2 SQIVND (reference sequence). The CDR3 length is 15 residues. V lost 7 bases, J lost 0 bases, and 10 bases lay in between. The CDR3 DNA is TGTGCCAGTATTGACGGGTTCTCTGGGGCCAACGTCCTGACTTTC. Amino acids: CASIDGFSGANVLTF.

The chain recombines TRBV18 with TRBJ1-1; TRBD1 agrees at 7 bases. CDR1 is KGHSH, CDR2 LQKENI, per germline. This CDR3 spans 15 amino acids. The trim removed 5 bases at V and 1 base at J, leaving 7 bases unmatched. CDR3 protein: CASSKLQGENTEAFF. The CDR3 DNA reads as TGTGCCAGCTCAAAACTTCAGGGGGAGAACACTGAAGCTTTCTTT.

The V gene is TRBV20-1, the J gene TRBJ2-7; 8 bases agree with TRBD1. CDR3 length: 11 residues. Germline CDR1 DFQATT, CDR2 SNEGSKA (reference sequence). CDR3 DNA sequence: TGCAGCGCCGGGACAGGTCGAGAGCAGTACTTC. Translating gives CSAGTGREQYF.

This clone is medium-sized (0.01 to 0.1%) by share. At one end the junction does not follow the germline gene, possibly because of a read error. The V gene is TRBV4-1, the J gene TRBJ2-1; D gene ambiguous. CDR3 length: 11 residues. Germline CDR1 reads MGHRA; CDR2 reads YSYEKL. CDR3 sequence (DNA): TGCGCCAGCAGCCAAGGGCGCACTACGCTCTTC. The encoded protein is CASSQGRTTLF.

The chain has TRBV6-5 and TRBJ1-3; D is ambiguous. The CDR3 totals 14 residues. The ends were cut back, 9 bases at V and 3 bases at J, with 15 bases in the middle. Germline V gives CDR1 MNHEY, CDR2 SVGAGI. Here the CDR3 reads CASGETGGGNTIYF. The CDR3 region has the DNA TGTGCCAGTGGGGAGACTGGAGGTGGAAACACCATATATTTT.

The V gene is TRBV7-6, the J gene TRBJ2-5; 10 nucleotides line up with TRBD2. The V segment lost 4 bases and the J segment 1 base; nucleotides outside the gene matches: 9. This CDR3 is built from 17 residues. CDR1 is SGHVS and CDR2 is FNYEAQ in the germline V gene. The CDR3 is CASSSSPGTSVQETQYF. CDR3 DNA sequence: TGTGCCAGCAGCTCGTCTCCCGGGACTAGCGTCCAAGAGACCCAGTACTTC.

The chain has TRBV6-7 and TRBJ2-1; the D gene could be TRBD1 or TRBD2 (6 bases each). TRBV6-7 is placed among ORFs of uncertain function. This CDR3 has 14 residues. V lost 4 bases, J lost 3 bases, and 10 bases lay in between. The CDR3 sequence is CASSSRGGYNEQFF. CDR3 coding DNA: TGTGCCAGCAGTTCCAGGGGAGGCTACAATGAGCAGTTCTTC.

Written as DNA, the CDR3 is TGTGCCAGCAGCCCGGGACAGGGGTATTATACGCAGTATTTT. This gives the protein CASSPGQGYYTQYF. The chain recombines TRBV6-2 or TRBV6-3 with TRBJ2-3, with TRBD1 identical over 10 bases. V lost 6 bases and J lost 7; bases outside the gene matches: 7. This CDR3 has 14 residues. From germline, CDR1 is MNHEY and CDR2 SVGEGT.

The gene calls are TRBV9 and TRBJ1-4, with a possible D match to TRBD1 (5 bases). The V and J ends lost 0 bases and 8 bases respectively, with 8 bases between them. CDR1 is SGDLS, CDR2 YYNGEE, per germline. This CDR3 comprises 13 residues. CDR3: CASSVGGREKLFF. In DNA form, the CDR3 reads TGTGCCAGCAGCGTAGGGGGCCGGGAAAAACTGTTTTTT.

J is TRBJ1-2 and V is TRBV5-1; D unclear. V dropped 5 bases and J dropped 3 bases, with 11 bases sitting between them. This CDR3 has 13 residues. Germline lookup yields CDR1 SGHRS and CDR2 YFSETQ. In nucleotides, the CDR3 is TGCGCCAGCAGGCCAAGGCTCGACTATGGCTACACCTTC. Protein sequence: CASRPRLDYGYTF. Together with reference TRBV5-1 and TRBJ1-2, the CDR3 gives the full variable domain: KAGVTQTPRYLIKTRGQQVTLSCSPISGHRSVSWYQQTPGQGLQFLFEYFSETQRNKGNFPGRFSGRQFSNSRSEMNVSTLELGDSALYLCASRPRLDYGYTFGSGTRLTVV.

This chain links TRBV6-1 with TRBJ1-5; D is ambiguous. CDR3 length: 17 amino acids. Germline V gene sequence: CDR1 MNHNS, CDR2 SASEGT. V lost 0 bases, J lost 1 base, and 13 bases lay in between. The CDR3 region has the DNA TGTGCCAGCAGTGAAGCGCCCGGGCTAGCCAGCAATCAGCCCCAGCATTTT. Translated: CASSEAPGLASNQPQHF.